The 7 T cell receptor beta chains in this list originate from one sample, sequenced in a study of cytomegalovirus exposure and HLA in healthy donors. The primer mix had 60 Vbeta and 13 Jbeta primers. Profiled with immunoSEQ multiplex PCR; TCRdb holds only in-frame clones, not every one. In the table there are 150,000 to 200,000 clones, approximately 82% of which are singletons. Sequenced material: PBMCs. The receptors were sampled from a man aged 35 to 55 in good health and CMV-seropositive.

This clone was observed a single time. The rearrangement uses TRBV7-2 and TRBJ1-3; the match to TRBD1 covers 10 bases. CDR1 and CDR2 (germline): SGHTA, FQGNSA. This CDR3 is 16 amino acids long. Losses at the gene ends were 1 base for V and 11 bases for J; bases not matched to a gene: 11. The CDR3, as DNA: TGTGCCAGCAGCTTAGTGGGACAGGGGCCCTTCGCGTCCATATATTTT. Protein sequence: CASSLVGQGPFASIYF.

CDR3 residues: CATSRPGQENGYTF. CDR3 nucleotide sequence: TGTGCCACCAGCAGGCCGGGACAGGAAAATGGCTACACCTTC. V gene TRBV15 combines with J gene TRBJ1-2; 8 positions match TRBD1. J was trimmed by 6 bases and V by 3 bases; bases with no gene match: 6. Germline V CDR1 and CDR2: LNHNV, YYDKDF (reference sequence). CDR3 length: 14 amino acids.

The count of this clone is one. This rearrangement joins TRBV5-4 to TRBJ1-3; 8 bases align to TRBD1. Germline V gene sequence: CDR1 SGHNT, CDR2 YYREEE (reference sequence). This CDR3 is built from 14 residues. V trimming: 4 bases; J trimming: 2 bases; junction bases outside the gene matches: 2. CDR3 region: CASSIQGAGNTIYF. CDR3 nucleotides: TGTGCCAGCAGCATACAGGGGGCTGGAAACACCATATATTTT.

The rearrangement uses TRBV14 and TRBJ2-2, with D maybe TRBD2 (7 bases). V lost 4 bases and J lost 4, with 16 bases in between. The CDR3 has 16 residues. Looked up from germline, CDR1 is SGHDN and CDR2 is FVKESK. CDR3 bases: TGTGCCAGCAGCCTCCAAGGACTAGGGGGCACCGGGGAGCTGTTTTTT. Protein: CASSLQGLGGTGELFF.

In this sample, this clone turned up a few times. The gene calls are TRBV5-1 and TRBJ2-5, with 10 bases aligning to TRBD1. The V gene end was trimmed by 4 bases and the J gene end by 1 base; junction bases not matched to a gene: 4. From germline, CDR1 is SGHRS and CDR2 YFSETQ. This CDR3 is 15 amino acids long. CDR3 region: CASSLGQGIQETQYF. Here the CDR3 DNA reads TGCGCCAGCAGCCTGGGACAGGGGATCCAAGAGACCCAGTACTTC.

This chain connects TRBV6-5 to TRBJ2-3; no reliable D call. Germline V gene sequence: CDR1 MNHEY, CDR2 SVGAGI. The CDR3 has 15 amino acids. V was trimmed by 0 bases and J by 0 bases, leaving 7 bases between them. For the CDR3, the DNA is TGTGCCAGCAGTTACTCGCCGACTAGCACAGATACGCAGTATTTT. It is translated as CASSYSPTSTDTQYF.

The chain recombines TRBV2 with TRBJ1-1; D not certain. V dropped 10 bases and J dropped 1 base, with 7 bases sitting between them. The CDR3 is made up of 11 amino acids. Germline V lookup: CDR1 SNHLY, CDR2 FYNNEI. CDR3 in amino acids: CATSGNTEAFF. The CDR3 DNA is TGTGCCACTAGTGGGAACACTGAAGCTTTCTTT.